This T cell receptor (beta chain) was found in a study of cytomegalovirus exposure and HLA in healthy donors. Study results and caveats: The authors enumerated 150 to 200 TCR beta chains as linked to cytomegalovirus.

It was with 60 Vbeta and 13 Jbeta primers that the PCR ran. Original processing methods: Later reanalysis found approximately 80 million unique TCR beta chains, around 9.9 million of them shared. Sequencing used immunoSEQ multiplex PCR; TCRdb keeps in-frame clones, though not all of them. V, J and clone size are those of that table, while D and trimming were read from the DNA. The sample holds around 130,000 clones; more than 80% are singletons and the top ten take approximately 6.7%. The CDR3 consists of 17 residues. Points on this clone: Its antigen is as yet unknown.

The sequencing input was PBMCs. The rearrangement links TRBV21-1 to TRBJ2-7; the table's D call, TRBD1, has no DNA check behind it. TRBV21-1 counts as a pseudogene. The receptor was isolated from a woman in her 30s in good health and CMV-seropositive. The CDR3, as DNA: TGTGCCAGCAGCAAGTCCCCGCCCTCCAAGGGGTCCTACGAGCAGTACTTC. This sequence encodes CASSKSPPSKGSYEQYF.